Listed here are 7 T cell receptor beta chains from one sample, sequenced in a study of shared clonotypes between healthy human individuals. Assay: immunoSEQ multiplex PCR; the TCRdb copy retains only in-frame clones and omits some. The sample contains millions of clones, 90% to 95% of which appear only once. CD8 cells classed as naive were CD45RO-negative and positively selected for CCR7, excluding terminally differentiated effector memory CD45RA+ cells. The source material was naive CD8+ T cells from PBMCs. Every receptor here comes from a man aged 18-30 years in good health. Some clones in this sample may be carry-over from other donors' samples.

The chain uses TRBV4-1 and TRBJ2-4, with 7 bases that match TRBD1. The CDR3 totals 11 residues. Germline CDR1 and CDR2: MGHRA and YSYEKL. With 2 bases clipped from V and 13 bases from J, the junction kept 2 bases outside the gene matches. CDR3 in DNA: TGCGCCAGCAGCCAACAGGGGGAACAGTACTTC. This translates into CASSQQGEQYF.

The chain is built from TRBV30 and TRBJ2-5, with D unclear. In germline, CDR1 is GTSNPN, CDR2 SVGIG (reference sequence). Between the trimmed V and J ends, which lost 2 bases and 1 base, there was a span of 8 bases. CDR3 length equals 13 residues. CDR3 in amino acids: CAWSSDIQETQYF. CDR3 bases: TGTGCCTGGAGTTCAGACATCCAAGAGACCCAGTACTTC.

This clone was picked up one time. The gene calls are TRBV4-3 and TRBJ2-7; D possibly corresponds to TRBD1 (5 bases). This CDR3 comprises 15 residues. Germline-derived CDR1 and CDR2 are LGHNA and YSLEER. Trimming cost V 2 bases and J 0 bases, with 11 bases left between them. DNA for the CDR3: TGCGCCAGCAGCCAACGGTACAGGAGCTCCTACGAGCAGTACTTC. Translated, it gives CASSQRYRSSYEQYF.

V is TRBV6-5 and J is TRBJ2-5; TRBD2 agrees at 7 bases. This CDR3 has 15 residues. V lost 8 bases and J lost 4; bases outside the gene matches: 13. Germline V gene data show CDR1 as MNHEY and CDR2 as SVGAGI. The CDR3 sequence: CASAGLSTGGETQYF. The CDR3 nucleotides are TGTGCCAGCGCCGGACTTTCGACGGGGGGAGAGACCCAGTACTTC.

J is TRBJ2-7 and V is TRBV4-1, with D tentatively TRBD2 (6 bases). This CDR3 is 17 amino acids long. V was cut by 2 bases and J by 1 base, with 18 bases left in between. CDR1 is MGHRA and CDR2 is YSYEKL in the germline V gene. Here the CDR3 DNA reads TGCGCCAGCAGCCAATCCCCCGGGGGTAGCGGATCCTACGAGCAGTACTTC. As protein: CASSQSPGGSGSYEQYF.

The chain employs TRBV7-2 and TRBJ1-1; tentative D call: TRBD1 (6 bases). V lost 6 bases and J lost 5, with 13 bases in between. The CDR3 is made up of 13 amino acids. The germline CDR1 and CDR2 sequences are SGHTA and FQGNSA. The CDR3 loop is CASRHTGRTEAFF. The CDR3 DNA is TGTGCCAGCAGACATACAGGGCGAACTGAAGCTTTCTTT.

The rearrangement uses TRBV9 and TRBJ2-1, with TRBD2 identical over 10 bases. CDR1 and CDR2 from the germline V gene are SGDLS and YYNGEE. The CDR3 is made up of 19 amino acids. V dropped 4 bases and J dropped 0; count of bases not matched to a gene: 13. As DNA, the CDR3 is TGTGCCAGCAGCCCTCGGACTAGCGGATGGAAAATCTCCTACAATGAGCAGTTCTTC. This sequence encodes CASSPRTSGWKISYNEQFF.